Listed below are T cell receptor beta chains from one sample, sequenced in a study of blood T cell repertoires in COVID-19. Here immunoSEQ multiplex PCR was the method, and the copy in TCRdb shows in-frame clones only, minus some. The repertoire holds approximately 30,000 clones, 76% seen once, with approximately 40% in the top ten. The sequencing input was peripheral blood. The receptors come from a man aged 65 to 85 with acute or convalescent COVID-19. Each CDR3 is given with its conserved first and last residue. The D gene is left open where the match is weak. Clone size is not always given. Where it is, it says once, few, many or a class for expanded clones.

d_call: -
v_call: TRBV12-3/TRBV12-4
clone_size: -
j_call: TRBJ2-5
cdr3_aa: CASSFSQQETQYF
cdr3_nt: TGTGCCAGCAGTTTTAGCCAACAAGAGACCCAGTACTTC

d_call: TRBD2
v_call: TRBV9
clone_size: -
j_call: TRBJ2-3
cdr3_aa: CASSGIKGLAGGHTDTQYF
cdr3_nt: TGTGCCAGCAGCGGTATAAAGGGACTAGCGGGGGGCCACACAGATACGCAGTATTTT

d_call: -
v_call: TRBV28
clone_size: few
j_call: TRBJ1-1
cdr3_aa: CASSILQGGAGAFF
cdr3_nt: TGTGCCAGCAGCATCCTACAGGGAGGGGCCGGAGCTTTCTTT

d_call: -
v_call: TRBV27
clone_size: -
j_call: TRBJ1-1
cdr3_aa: CASSFGSNTEAFF
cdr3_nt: TGTGCCAGCAGTTTCGGTTCGAACACTGAAGCTTTCTTT

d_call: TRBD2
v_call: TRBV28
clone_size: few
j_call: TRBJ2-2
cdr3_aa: CASSLPSGRGNTGELFF
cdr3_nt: TGTGCCAGCAGTTTACCTAGCGGGAGGGGCAACACCGGGGAGCTGTTTTTT

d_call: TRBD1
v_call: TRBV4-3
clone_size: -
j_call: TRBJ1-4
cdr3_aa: CASSQPGQGSNEKLFF
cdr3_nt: TGCGCCAGCAGCCAACCCGGACAGGGTTCTAATGAAAAACTGTTTTTT

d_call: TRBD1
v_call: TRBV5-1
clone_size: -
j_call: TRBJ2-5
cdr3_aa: CASSVGTGGQETQYF
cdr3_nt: TGCGCCAGCAGCGTAGGGACAGGGGGGCAAGAGACCCAGTACTTC

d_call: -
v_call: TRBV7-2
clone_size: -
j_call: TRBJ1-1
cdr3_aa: CASSPTPGTEAFF
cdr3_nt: TGTGCCAGCAGCCCCACCCCCGGCACTGAAGCTTTCTTT

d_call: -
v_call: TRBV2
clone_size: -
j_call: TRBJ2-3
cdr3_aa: CARPSQGGADTQYF
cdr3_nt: TGTGCCAGACCCTCCCAGGGGGGAGCAGATACGCAGTATTTT

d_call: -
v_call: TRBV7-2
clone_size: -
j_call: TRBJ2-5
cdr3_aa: CASSLAGLGETQYF
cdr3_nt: TGTGCCAGCAGTCTAGCCGGGCTGGGGGAGACCCAGTACTTC

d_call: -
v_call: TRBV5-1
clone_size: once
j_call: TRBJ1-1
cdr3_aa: CASSFSGKDTEAFF
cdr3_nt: TGCGCCAGCAGCTTCTCAGGGAAGGACACTGAAGCTTTCTTT

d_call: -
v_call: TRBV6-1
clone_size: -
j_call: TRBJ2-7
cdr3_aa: CASSDVMYRANEQYF
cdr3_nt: TGTGCCAGCAGTGATGTCATGTACAGGGCAAACGAGCAGTACTTC

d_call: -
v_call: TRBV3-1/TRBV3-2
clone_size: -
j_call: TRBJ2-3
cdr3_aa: CASTPEITTDTQYF
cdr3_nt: TGTGCCAGCACCCCGGAGATAACCACAGATACGCAGTATTTT

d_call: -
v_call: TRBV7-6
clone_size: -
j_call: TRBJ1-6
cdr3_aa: CASSSRPRGGSPLHF
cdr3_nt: TGTGCCAGCAGCTCACGTCCGAGGGGAGGATCACCCCTCCACTTT

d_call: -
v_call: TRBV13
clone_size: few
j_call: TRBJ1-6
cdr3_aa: CASSFGVQGYNSPLHF
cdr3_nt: TGTGCCAGCAGCTTCGGAGTTCAGGGGTATAATTCACCCCTCCACTTT

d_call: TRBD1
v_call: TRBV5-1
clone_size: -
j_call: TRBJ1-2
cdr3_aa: CASSLLIGTANYGYTF
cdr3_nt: TGCGCCAGCAGCTTGCTAATAGGGACAGCTAACTATGGCTACACCTTC